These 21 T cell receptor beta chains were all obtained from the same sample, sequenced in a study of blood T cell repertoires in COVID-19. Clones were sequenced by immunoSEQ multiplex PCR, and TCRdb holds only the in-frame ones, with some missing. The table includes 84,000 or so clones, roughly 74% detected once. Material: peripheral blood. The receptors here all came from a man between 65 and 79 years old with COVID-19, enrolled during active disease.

CDR3 sequence (DNA): TGTGCCAGCAGCCAAGATTTCCGGACTATCATCTACGAGCAGTACTTC. This gives the protein CASSQDFRTIIYEQYF. V is TRBV3-1 (or the pseudogene TRBV3-2) and J is TRBJ2-7; D perhaps matches TRBD2 (6 bases). Trimming removed 0 bases at V and 3 bases at J, with 15 bases between. Germline assignment: CDR1 LGHDT and CDR2 YNNKEL (reference sequence). CDR3 length: 16 amino acids.

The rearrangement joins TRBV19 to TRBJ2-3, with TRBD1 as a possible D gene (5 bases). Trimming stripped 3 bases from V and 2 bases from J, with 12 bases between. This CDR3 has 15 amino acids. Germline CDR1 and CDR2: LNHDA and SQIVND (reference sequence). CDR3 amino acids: CASSMQGTLTDTQYF. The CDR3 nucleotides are TGTGCCAGTAGTATGCAGGGAACCCTCACAGATACGCAGTATTTT.

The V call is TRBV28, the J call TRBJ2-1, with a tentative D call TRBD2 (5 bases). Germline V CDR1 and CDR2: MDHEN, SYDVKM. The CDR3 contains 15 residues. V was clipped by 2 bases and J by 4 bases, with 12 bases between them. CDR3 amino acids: CASSLGGLAYNEQFF. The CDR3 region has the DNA TGTGCCAGCAGTTTAGGCGGACTGGCTTACAATGAGCAGTTCTTC.

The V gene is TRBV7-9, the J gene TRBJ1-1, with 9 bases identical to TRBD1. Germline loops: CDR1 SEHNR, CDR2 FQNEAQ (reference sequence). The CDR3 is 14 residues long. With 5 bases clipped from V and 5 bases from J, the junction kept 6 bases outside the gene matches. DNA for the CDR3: TGTGCCAGCAGCCCCGGGACAGGGCGAACTGAAGCTTTCTTT. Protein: CASSPGTGRTEAFF.

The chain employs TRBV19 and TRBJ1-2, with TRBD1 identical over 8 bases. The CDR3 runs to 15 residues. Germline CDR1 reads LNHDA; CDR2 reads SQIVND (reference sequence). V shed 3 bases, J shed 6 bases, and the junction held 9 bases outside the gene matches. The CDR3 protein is CASSMVDRADHGYTF. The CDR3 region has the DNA TGTGCCAGTAGTATGGTGGACAGGGCGGACCATGGCTACACCTTC.

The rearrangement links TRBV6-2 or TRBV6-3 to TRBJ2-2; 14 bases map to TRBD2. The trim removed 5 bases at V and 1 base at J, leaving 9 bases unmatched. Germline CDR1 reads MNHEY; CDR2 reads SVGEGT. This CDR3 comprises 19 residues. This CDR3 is CASSHPGLAGEMNTGELFF. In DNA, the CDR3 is TGTGCCAGCAGTCATCCGGGACTAGCGGGAGAGATGAACACCGGGGAGCTGTTTTTT.

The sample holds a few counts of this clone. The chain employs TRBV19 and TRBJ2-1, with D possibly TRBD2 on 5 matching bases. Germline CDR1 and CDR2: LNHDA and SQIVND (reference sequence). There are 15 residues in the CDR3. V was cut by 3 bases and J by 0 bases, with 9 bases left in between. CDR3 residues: CASSILGSSYNEQFF. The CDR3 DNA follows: TGTGCCAGTAGTATTTTAGGGAGCTCCTACAATGAGCAGTTCTTC.

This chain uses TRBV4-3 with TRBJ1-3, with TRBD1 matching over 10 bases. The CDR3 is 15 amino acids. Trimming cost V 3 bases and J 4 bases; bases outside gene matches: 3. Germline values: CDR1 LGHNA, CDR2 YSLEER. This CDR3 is CASSQDRGGGNTIYF. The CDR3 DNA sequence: TGCGCCAGCAGCCAGGACAGGGGGGGAGGAAACACCATATATTTT.

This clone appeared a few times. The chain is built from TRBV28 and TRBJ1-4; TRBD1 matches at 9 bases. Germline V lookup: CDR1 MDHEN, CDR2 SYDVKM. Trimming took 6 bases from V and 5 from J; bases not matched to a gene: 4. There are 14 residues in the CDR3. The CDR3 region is CASRRDRVNEKLFF. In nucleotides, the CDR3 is TGTGCCAGCAGGCGGGACAGGGTCAATGAAAAACTGTTTTTT.

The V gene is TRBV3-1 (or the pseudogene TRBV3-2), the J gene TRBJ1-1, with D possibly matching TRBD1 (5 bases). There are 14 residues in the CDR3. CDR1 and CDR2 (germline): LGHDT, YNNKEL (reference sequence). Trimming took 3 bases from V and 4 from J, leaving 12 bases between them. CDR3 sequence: CASSHLGEGTEAFF. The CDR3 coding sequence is TGTGCCAGCAGCCACCTAGGGGAGGGCACTGAAGCTTTCTTT.

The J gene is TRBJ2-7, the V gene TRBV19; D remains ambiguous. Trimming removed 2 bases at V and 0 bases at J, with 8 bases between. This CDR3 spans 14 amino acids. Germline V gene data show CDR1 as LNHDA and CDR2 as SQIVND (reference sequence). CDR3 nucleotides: TGTGCCAGTAGTATATATGGCCGCTCCTACGAGCAGTACTTC. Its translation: CASSIYGRSYEQYF. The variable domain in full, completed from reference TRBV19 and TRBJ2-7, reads DGGITQSPKYLFRKEGQNVTLSCEQNLNHDAMYWYRQDPGQGLRLIYYSQIVNDFQKGDIAEGYSVSREKKESFPLTVTSAQKNPTAFYLCASSIYGRSYEQYFGPGTRLTVT.

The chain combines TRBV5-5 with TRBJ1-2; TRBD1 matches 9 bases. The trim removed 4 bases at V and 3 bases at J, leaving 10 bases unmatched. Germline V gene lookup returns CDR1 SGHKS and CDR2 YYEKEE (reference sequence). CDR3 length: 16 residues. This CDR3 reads CASSPGQGREYYGYTF. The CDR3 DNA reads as TGTGCCAGCAGCCCCGGACAGGGGCGAGAATACTATGGCTACACCTTC.

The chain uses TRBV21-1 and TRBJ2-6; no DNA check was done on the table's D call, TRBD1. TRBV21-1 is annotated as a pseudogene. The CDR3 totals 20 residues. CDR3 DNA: TGTGCCAGCAGCAAAACAGGGCAGTCCTACCCTAACTCTGGGGCCAACGTCCTGACTTTC. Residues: CASSKTGQSYPNSGANVLTF.

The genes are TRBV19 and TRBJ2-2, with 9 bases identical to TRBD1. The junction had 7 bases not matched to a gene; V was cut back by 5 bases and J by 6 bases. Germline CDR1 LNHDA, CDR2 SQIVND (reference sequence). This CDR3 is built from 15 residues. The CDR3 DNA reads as TGTGCCAGTAGTGCCGGGACAGGGAGTGCCGGGGAGCTGTTTTTT. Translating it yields CASSAGTGSAGELFF.

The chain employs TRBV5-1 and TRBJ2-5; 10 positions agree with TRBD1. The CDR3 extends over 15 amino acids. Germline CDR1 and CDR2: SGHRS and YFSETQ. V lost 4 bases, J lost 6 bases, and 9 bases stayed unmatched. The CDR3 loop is CASSGRQGARKTQYF. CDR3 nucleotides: TGCGCCAGCAGCGGACGACAGGGGGCTCGGAAGACCCAGTACTTC.

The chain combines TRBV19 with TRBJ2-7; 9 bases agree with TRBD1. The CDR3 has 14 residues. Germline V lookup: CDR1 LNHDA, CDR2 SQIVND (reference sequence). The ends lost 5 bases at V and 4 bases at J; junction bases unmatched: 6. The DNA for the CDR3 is TGTGCCAGTAGTTACCAACAGGGGGCTTACGAGCAGTACTTC. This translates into CASSYQQGAYEQYF.

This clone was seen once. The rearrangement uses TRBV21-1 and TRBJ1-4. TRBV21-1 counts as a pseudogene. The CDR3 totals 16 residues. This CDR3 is CASSKEEKVFNEKLFF. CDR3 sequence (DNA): TGTGCCAGCAGCAAAGAGGAGAAAGTATTCAACGAAAAACTGTTTTTT.

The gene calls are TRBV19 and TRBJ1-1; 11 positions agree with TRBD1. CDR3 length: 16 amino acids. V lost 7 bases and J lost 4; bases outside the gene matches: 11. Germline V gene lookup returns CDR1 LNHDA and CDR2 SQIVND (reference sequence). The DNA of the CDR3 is TGTGCCAGTATGAAGGGACAGGGGGTATTGGGCACTGAAGCTTTCTTT. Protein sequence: CASMKGQGVLGTEAFF.

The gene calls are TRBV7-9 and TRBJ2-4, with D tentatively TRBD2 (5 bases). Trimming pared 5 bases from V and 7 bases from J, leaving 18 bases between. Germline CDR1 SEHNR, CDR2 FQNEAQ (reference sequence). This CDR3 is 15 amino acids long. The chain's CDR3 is CASSDEMGVRNIQYF. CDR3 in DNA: TGTGCCAGCAGCGACGAGATGGGAGTCCGGAACATTCAGTACTTC.

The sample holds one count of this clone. The CDR3 DNA reads as TGTGCCAGCAGCCTCGACGGGGATTATGGCTACACCTTC. Translating it yields CASSLDGDYGYTF. This chain uses TRBV3-1 (or the pseudogene TRBV3-2) with TRBJ1-2; D gene unclear. There are 13 residues in the CDR3. CDR1 is LGHDT, CDR2 YNNKEL, per germline (reference sequence). The V gene lost 4 bases and the J gene lost 5 bases, with 11 bases spanning the gap.

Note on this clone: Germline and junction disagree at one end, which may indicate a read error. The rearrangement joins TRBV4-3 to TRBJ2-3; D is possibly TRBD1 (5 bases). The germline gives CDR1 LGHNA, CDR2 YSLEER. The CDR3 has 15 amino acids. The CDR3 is CASSQDRPGHRYAVF. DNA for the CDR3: TGCGCCAGCAGCCAAGATAGGCCAGGACACAGATACGCAGTATTT.